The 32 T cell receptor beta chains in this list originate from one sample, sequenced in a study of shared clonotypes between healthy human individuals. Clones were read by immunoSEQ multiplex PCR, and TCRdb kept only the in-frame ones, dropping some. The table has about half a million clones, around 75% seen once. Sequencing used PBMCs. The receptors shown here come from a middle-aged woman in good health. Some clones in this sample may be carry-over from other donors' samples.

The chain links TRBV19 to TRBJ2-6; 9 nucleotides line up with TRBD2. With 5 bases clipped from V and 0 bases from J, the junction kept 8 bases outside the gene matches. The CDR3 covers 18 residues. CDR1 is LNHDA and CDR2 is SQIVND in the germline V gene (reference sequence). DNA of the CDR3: TGTGCCAGTAGTTCGATAGCGGGAGATACCTCTGGGGCCAACGTCCTGACTTTC. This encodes CASSSIAGDTSGANVLTF.

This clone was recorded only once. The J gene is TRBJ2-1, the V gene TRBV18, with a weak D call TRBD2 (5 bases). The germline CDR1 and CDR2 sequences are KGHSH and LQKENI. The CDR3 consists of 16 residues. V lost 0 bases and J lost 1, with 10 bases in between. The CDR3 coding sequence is TGTGCCAGCTCACCACCGGGAGCGCGTTCCTACAATGAGCAGTTCTTC. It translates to CASSPPGARSYNEQFF.

The CDR3 here is CASAWGGFTDTQYF. DNA of the CDR3: TGTGCCAGCGCTTGGGGGGGTTTTACAGATACGCAGTATTTT. The chain couples TRBV7-3 to TRBJ2-3; TRBD2 matches at 7 bases. V trimming: 8 bases; J trimming: 3 bases; junction bases outside the gene matches: 8. There are 14 residues in the CDR3. The germline V gene has CDR1 SGHTA and CDR2 FQGTGA.

Written as DNA, the CDR3 is TGTGCCAGTAGTATGGGGACGGACCAAGAGACCCAGTACTTC. It codes for CASSMGTDQETQYF. This sequence joins TRBV19 and TRBJ2-5; D is tentatively TRBD1 or TRBD2 (5 bases each). Germline V gives CDR1 LNHDA, CDR2 SQIVND (reference sequence). The V gene lost 3 bases and the J gene lost 0 bases, with 8 bases spanning the gap. CDR3 length: 14 amino acids.

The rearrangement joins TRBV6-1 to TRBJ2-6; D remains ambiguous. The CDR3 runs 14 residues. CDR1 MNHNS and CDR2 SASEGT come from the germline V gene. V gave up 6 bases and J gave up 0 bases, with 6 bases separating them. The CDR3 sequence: CASRVDSGANVLTF. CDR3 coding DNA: TGTGCCAGCAGAGTAGACTCTGGGGCCAACGTCCTGACTTTC.

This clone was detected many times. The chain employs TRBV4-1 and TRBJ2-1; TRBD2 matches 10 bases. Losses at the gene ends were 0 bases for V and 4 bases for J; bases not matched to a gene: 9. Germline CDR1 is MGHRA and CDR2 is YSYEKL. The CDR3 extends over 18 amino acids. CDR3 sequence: CASSQDSGRLAGYNEQFF. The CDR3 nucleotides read TGCGCCAGCAGCCAAGATTCGGGGAGACTAGCGGGTTACAATGAGCAGTTCTTC.

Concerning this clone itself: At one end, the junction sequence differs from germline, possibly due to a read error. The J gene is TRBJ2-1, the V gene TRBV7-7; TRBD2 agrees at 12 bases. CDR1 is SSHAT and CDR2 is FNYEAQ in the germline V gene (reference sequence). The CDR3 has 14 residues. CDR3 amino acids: CASSPTSGSFEQFF. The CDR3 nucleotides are TGTGCTAGCAGCCCGACTAGCGGGAGTTTTGAGCAGTTCTTC.

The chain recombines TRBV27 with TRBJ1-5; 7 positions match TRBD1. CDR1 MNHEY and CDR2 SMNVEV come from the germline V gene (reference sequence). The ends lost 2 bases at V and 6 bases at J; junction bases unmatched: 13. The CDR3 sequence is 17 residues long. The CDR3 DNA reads TGTGCCAGCAGTTTAATGGGTTGGACAGGTCGAATTCAGCCCCAGCATTTT. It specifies CASSLMGWTGRIQPQHF.

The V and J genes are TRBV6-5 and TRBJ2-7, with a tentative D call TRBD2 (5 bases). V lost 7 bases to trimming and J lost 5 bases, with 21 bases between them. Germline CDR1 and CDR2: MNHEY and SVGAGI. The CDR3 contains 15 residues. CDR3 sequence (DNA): TGTGCCAGCATGGGTGGGAGCTTTTTGCAGGACGAGCAGTACTTC. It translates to CASMGGSFLQDEQYF.

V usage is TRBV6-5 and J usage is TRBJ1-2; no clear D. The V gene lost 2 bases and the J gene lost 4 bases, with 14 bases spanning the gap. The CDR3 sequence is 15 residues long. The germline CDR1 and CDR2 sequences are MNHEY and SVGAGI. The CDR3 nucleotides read TGTGCCAGCAGTTACCTTACCGAAGAATTCTATGGCTACACCTTC. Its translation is CASSYLTEEFYGYTF.

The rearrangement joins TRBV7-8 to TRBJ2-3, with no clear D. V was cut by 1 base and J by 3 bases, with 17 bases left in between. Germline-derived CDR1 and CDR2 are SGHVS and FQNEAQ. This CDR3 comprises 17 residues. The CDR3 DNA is TGTGCCAGCAGCTTAGGGGTGGTCCCGATGGGAACAGATACGCAGTATTTT. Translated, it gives CASSLGVVPMGTDTQYF.

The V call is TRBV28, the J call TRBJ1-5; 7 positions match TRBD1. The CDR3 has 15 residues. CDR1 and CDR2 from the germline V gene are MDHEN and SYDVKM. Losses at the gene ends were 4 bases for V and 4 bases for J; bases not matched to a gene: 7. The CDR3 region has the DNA TGTGCCAGCAGTTCACAGGGGATTAGAAATCAGCCCCAGCATTTT. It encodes CASSSQGIRNQPQHF.

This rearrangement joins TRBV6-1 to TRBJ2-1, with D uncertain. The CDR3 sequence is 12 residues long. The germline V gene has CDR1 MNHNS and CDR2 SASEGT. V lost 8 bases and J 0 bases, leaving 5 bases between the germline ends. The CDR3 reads CASWISYNEQFF. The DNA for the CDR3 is TGTGCCAGCTGGATCTCCTACAATGAGCAGTTCTTC.

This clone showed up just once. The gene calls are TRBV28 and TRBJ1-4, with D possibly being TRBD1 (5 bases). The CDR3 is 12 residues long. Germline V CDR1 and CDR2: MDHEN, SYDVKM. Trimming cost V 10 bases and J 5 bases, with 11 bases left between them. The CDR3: CAIQETNEKLFF. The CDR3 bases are TGTGCCATACAGGAGACGAATGAAAAACTGTTTTTT.

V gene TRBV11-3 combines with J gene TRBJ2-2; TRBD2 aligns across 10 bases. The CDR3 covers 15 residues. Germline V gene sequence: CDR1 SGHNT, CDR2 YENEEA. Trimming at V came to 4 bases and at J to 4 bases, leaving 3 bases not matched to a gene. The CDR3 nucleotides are TGTGCCAGCAGCTCCGGGACTAGCGTCACCGGGGAGCTGTTTTTT. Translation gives CASSSGTSVTGELFF.

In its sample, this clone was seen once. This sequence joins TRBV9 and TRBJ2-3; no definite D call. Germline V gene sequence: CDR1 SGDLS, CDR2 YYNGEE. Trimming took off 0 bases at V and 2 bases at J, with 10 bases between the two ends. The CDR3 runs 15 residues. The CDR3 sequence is CASSVGFGYTDTQYF. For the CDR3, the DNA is TGTGCCAGCAGCGTAGGTTTCGGTTACACAGATACGCAGTATTTT. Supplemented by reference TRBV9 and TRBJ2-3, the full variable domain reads DSGVTQTPKHLITATGQRVTLRCSPRSGDLSVYWYQQSLDQGLQFLIQYYNGEERAKGNILERFSAQQFPDLHSELNLSSLELGDSALYFCASSVGFGYTDTQYFGPGTRLTVL.

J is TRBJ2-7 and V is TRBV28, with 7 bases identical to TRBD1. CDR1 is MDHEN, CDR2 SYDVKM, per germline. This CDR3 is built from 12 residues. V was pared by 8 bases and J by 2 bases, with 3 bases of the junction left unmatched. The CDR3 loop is CASWDSPYEQYF. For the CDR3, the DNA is TGTGCCAGCTGGGACAGCCCCTACGAGCAGTACTTC.

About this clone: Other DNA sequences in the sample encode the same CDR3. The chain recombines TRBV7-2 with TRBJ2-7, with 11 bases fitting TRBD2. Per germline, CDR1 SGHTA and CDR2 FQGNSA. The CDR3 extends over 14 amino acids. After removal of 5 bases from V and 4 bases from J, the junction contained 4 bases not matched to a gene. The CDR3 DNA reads TGTGCCAGCAGCCTAACTAGCGGGAGTTACGAGCAGTACTTC. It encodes CASSLTSGSYEQYF.

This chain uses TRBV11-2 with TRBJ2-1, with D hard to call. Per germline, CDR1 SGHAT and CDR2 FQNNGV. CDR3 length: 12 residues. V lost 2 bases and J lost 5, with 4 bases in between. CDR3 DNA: TGTGCCAGCAGCTTAAACAACAATGAGCAGTTCTTC. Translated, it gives CASSLNNNEQFF.

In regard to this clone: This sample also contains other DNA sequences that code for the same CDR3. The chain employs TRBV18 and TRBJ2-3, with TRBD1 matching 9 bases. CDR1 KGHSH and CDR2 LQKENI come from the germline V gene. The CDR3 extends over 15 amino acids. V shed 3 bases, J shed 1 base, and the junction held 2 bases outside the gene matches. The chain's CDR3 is CASSPGQGGTDTQYF. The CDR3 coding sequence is TGTGCCAGCTCACCGGGACAGGGAGGCACAGATACGCAGTATTTT.

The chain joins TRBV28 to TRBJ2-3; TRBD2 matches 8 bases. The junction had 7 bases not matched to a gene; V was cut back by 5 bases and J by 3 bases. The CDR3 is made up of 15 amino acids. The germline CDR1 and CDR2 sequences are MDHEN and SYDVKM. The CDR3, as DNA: TGTGCCAGCAGTATCCGGGAGGGCGGTACAGATACGCAGTATTTT. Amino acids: CASSIREGGTDTQYF.

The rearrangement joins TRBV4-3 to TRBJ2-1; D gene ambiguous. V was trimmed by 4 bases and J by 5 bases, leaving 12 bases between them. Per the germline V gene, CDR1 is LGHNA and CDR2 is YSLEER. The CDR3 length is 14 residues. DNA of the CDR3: TGCGCCAGCAGCCGGGCGGACGGTGACAATGAGCAGTTCTTC. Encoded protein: CASSRADGDNEQFF.

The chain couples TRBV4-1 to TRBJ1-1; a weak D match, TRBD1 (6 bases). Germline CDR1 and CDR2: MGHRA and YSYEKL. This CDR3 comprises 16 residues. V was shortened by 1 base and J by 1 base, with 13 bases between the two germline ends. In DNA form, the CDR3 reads TGCGCCAGCAGCCAAGGCAGGGGCCTACGGAACACTGAAGCTTTCTTT. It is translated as CASSQGRGLRNTEAFF.

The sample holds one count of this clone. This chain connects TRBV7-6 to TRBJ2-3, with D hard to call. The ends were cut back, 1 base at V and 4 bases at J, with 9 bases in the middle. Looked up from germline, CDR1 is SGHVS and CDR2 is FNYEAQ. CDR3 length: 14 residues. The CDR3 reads CASSLGGGSDTQYF. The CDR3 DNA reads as TGTGCCAGCAGCTTAGGCGGCGGTTCAGATACGCAGTATTTT.

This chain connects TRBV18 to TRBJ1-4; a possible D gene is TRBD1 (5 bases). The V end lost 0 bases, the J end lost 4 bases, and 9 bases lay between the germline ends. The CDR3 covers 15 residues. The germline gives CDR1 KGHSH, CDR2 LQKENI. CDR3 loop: CASSPPNRNNEKLFF. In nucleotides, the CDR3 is TGTGCCAGCTCACCACCGAACAGGAATAATGAAAAACTGTTTTTT.

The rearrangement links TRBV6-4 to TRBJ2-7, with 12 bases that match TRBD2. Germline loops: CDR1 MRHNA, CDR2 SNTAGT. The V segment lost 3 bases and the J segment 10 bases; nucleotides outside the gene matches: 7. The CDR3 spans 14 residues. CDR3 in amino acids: CASSELAGGRPQYF. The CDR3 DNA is TGTGCCAGCAGTGAACTAGCGGGAGGCCGTCCACAGTACTTC.

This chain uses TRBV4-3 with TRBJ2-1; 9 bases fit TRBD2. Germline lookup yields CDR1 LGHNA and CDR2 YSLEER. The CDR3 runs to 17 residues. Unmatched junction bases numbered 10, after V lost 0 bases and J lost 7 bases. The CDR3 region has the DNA TGCGCCAGCAGCCAAGATTTGGCGGGAGGGCCAGTAAATGAGCAGTTCTTC. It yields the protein CASSQDLAGGPVNEQFF.

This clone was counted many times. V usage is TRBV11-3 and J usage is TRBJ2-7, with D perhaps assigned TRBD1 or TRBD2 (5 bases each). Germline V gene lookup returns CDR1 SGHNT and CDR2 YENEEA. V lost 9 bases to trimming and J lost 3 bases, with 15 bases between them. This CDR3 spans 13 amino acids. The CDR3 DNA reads TGTGCCAGGATCCAGGGAGTGAACTACGAGCAGTACTTC. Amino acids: CARIQGVNYEQYF.

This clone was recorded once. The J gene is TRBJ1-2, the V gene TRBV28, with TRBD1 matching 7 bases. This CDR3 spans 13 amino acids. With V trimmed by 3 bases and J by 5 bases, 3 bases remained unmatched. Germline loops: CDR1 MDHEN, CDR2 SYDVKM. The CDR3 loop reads CASSLGQSYGYTF. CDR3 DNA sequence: TGTGCCAGCAGTTTGGGACAGAGTTATGGCTACACCTTC.

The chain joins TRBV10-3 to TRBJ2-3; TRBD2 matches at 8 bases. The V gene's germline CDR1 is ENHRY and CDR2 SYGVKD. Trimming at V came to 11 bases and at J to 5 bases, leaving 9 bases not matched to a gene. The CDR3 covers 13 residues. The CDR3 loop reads CALSGAAGDTQYF. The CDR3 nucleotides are TGTGCCCTTAGCGGGGCGGCCGGAGATACGCAGTATTTT.

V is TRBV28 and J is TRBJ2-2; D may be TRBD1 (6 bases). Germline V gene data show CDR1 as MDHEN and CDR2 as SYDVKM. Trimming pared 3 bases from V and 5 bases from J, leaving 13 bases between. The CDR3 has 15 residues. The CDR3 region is CASSFPGVSTGELFF. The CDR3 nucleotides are TGTGCCAGCAGTTTCCCAGGGGTTTCGACCGGGGAGCTGTTTTTT.

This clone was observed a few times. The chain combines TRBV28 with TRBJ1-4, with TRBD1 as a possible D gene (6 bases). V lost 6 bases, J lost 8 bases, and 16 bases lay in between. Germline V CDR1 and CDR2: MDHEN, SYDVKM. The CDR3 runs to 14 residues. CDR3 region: CASSLQGFREKLFF. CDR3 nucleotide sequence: TGTGCCAGCAGCTTACAGGGTTTTAGGGAAAAACTGTTTTTT.